The entry that follows covers one T cell receptor (beta chain) sequence. No cognate antigen has been identified for it. TCRdb names Illumina HiSeq 2000 as the instrument used. TCR beta cDNA libraries were prepared using 5'RACE template switching, which introduced a universal primer site and unique molecular identifiers. Synthesis of cDNA was primed from the TCR beta constant segment and was followed by two consecutive PCR amplification steps. Per the source publication's procedure: MIGEC handled demultiplexing of the reads and grouping by UMI, while MiTCR was used to assemble and quantify clonotypes. To remove erroneous sequences, TCR cDNA sequences were retained only when supported by two or more reads. The tcR package was used for downstream repertoire analysis, with clonotypes matched between fractions based on CDR3 nucleotide sequence plus V segment. VDJmatch was used to annotate antigen specificity against VDJdb, with one amino acid substitution in CDR3 permitted. With the reads reprocessed by TCRdb, a single entry stands for each CDR3 protein sequence and no DNA is reported. The V and J calls shown here were made by TCRdb, not taken from the authors' results. The sample table holds over 350,000 distinct CDR3 sequences. About 11% of the sample lies in the top ten.

Its CDR3 holds 17 amino acids, cysteine through phenylalanine. This entry has no DNA. Looking up the germline V gene (reference sequence) yields CDR1 DFQATT and CDR2 SNEGSKA. A commercial ELISA kit detecting HCMV-specific IgG in serum was used to determine HCMV serostatus. Ficoll density gradient centrifugation was used to isolate peripheral blood mononuclear cells from blood. This sample was taken from a study of T cells expressing NK-cell markers (dated by TCRdb to 2019 to 2021). Study-wide context: Three sorted T-cell subsets (CD3+CD56+NKG2C+, CD3+CD56+NKG2C- and CD3+CD56-NKG2C+) from about 8 donors had their TCR beta-chain repertoires profiled. The libraries were sequenced on Illumina HiSeq 2000/2500, MiSeq or NextSeq, producing 2 x 150 bp reads. Randomly selected healthy volunteers, three men and five women, were used as the eight sequenced donors. Among the eight sequenced donors, seven were HCMV-seropositive and one was HCMV-seronegative.

Beyond this particular receptor, the publication reports: In over 5 donors, the dominant CD3+CD56+NKG2C+ clonotypes were among the top 10 CD8+ clonotypes and accounted for about 1.0-7.5% of CD8+ T cells. It remained unclear whether the expanded NKG2C-expressing T cell clones were specific for HCMV antigens. Those dominant clonotypes were again the most abundant among CD3+CD56-NKG2C+ cells in a handful of donors, at about 28.3-60.1%.

The TCR sequence derives from a woman between 45 and 65 years old in good health. Donor details come from another sample of the same person, matched by shared clones. The sample was blood T cells: a sorted CD56 or NKG2C T cell subset, CD4+ or CD8+ T cells, or bulk PBMC T cells (not recorded which). The rearranged chain carries TRBV20-1 and TRBJ2-5; the D call from TCRdb, TRBD2, cannot be confirmed without DNA. CDR3 reads: CSATPPPSVGYQETQYF.